One and the same sample provided the 30 T cell receptor beta chains below, sequenced in a study of breast tumors, draining lymph nodes, adjacent tissues. In TCRdb, the multiplex PCR reads were re-called with MiXCR into one record per CDR3 protein. This table holds tens of thousands of distinct CDR3 sequences, 57% found once. Material for sequencing was breast tumor tissue. The source of these receptors is a female donor with breast cancer. Some clones in this sample may be carry-over from other donors' samples.

This clonotype showed up just a few times. V is TRBV7-2 and J is TRBJ2-5; a possible D gene is TRBD1 (8 bases). Trimming took 8 bases from V and 5 from J, leaving 27 bases between them. Per germline, CDR1 SGHTA and CDR2 FQGNSA. The CDR3 length is 17 residues. This CDR3 reads CASLPIGVTGEGETQYF. In DNA, the CDR3 is TGTGCCAGCCTCCCTATCGGCGTGACAGGGGAGGGGGAGACCCAGTACTTC.

The chain recombines TRBV7-9 with TRBJ2-1; 15 bases match TRBD2. V dropped 5 bases and J dropped 7; count of bases not matched to a gene: 3. The CDR3 extends over 15 amino acids. Germline-derived CDR1 and CDR2 are SEHNR and FQNEAQ (reference sequence). CDR3 nucleotide sequence: TGTGCCAGCAGCGGACTAGCGGGGGGGGTAAATGAGCAGTTCTTC. It specifies CASSGLAGGVNEQFF.

The V gene is TRBV5-8, the J gene TRBJ1-2; TRBD1 is a possible D gene (5 bases). In germline, CDR1 is SGHTS, CDR2 YDEGEE. This CDR3 spans 14 amino acids. V was clipped by 1 base and J by 8 bases, with 15 bases between them. The CDR3 sequence is CASSLKGSWGGYTF. Written as DNA, the CDR3 is TGTGCCAGCAGCTTGAAGGGGTCCTGGGGCGGCTACACCTTC.

The V call is TRBV9, the J call TRBJ2-3; perhaps TRBD2 as D (6 bases). V lost 3 bases, J lost 2 bases, and 16 bases lay in between. The CDR3 extends over 16 amino acids. Germline values: CDR1 SGDLS, CDR2 YYNGEE. The chain's CDR3 is CASSASGTSPTDTQYF. The CDR3 DNA sequence: TGTGCCAGCAGCGCCTCCGGGACTTCTCCCACAGATACGCAGTATTTT.

The V gene is TRBV6-5, the J gene TRBJ2-2; D gene ambiguous. The germline gives CDR1 MNHEY, CDR2 SVGAGI. The V end lost 10 bases, the J end lost 6 bases, and 3 bases lay between the germline ends. This CDR3 has 9 residues. CDR3 coding DNA: TGTGCCATCCCCGGGGAGCTGTTTTTT. Its translation: CAIPGELFF.

This rearrangement joins TRBV19 to TRBJ1-2; D uncertain. The germline V gene encodes CDR1 LNHDA and CDR2 SQIVND (reference sequence). Trimming cost V 8 bases and J 4 bases, with 11 bases left between them. The CDR3 loop spans 12 amino acids. CDR3 in amino acids: CASGKTFYGYTF. The CDR3 DNA sequence: TGTGCCAGTGGGAAGACTTTCTATGGCTACACCTTC.

V and J are TRBV6-2 or TRBV6-3 and TRBJ2-1; TRBD2 aligns across 8 bases. The CDR3 is 15 residues long. With V trimmed by 5 bases and J by 0 bases, 3 bases remained unmatched. The germline gives CDR1 MNHEY, CDR2 SVGEGT. DNA for the CDR3: TGTGCCAGCAGTCCTAGCGGGTGCTCCTACAATGAGCAGTTCTTC. This sequence encodes CASSPSGCSYNEQFF.

On this clonotype: The conserved phenylalanine or tryptophan normally closing the CDR3 is absent here, so this likely arose from a read error. The chain couples TRBV7-3 to TRBJ2-7, with 8 bases identical to TRBD2. Germline loops: CDR1 SGHTA, CDR2 FQGTGA. The V gene end was trimmed by 5 bases and the J gene end by 9 bases; junction bases not matched to a gene: 12. The CDR3 contains 14 residues. The CDR3 DNA sequence: TGTGCCAGCAGCGTGAACCGGGGGGGCGGTACGCAGTACCTC. It encodes CASSVNRGGGTQYL.

In the case of this clonotype: One junction end does not reproduce the germline sequence, and a read error may be involved. The V and J genes are TRBV7-7 and TRBJ2-3; a possible D gene is TRBD1 (5 bases). Germline values: CDR1 SSHAT, CDR2 FNYEAQ (reference sequence). The CDR3 runs 15 residues. The chain's CDR3 is CASSLKGALTDTQYF. The CDR3 region has the DNA TGTGCTAGCAGCTTAAAAGGGGCTCTCACAGATACGCAGTATTTT.

This clonotype was seen many times. The CDR3 DNA follows: TGTGCCAGCAGCCGCGACCTCCCCAACAGGGGGCAGGGCAATGAGCAGTTCTTC. It yields the protein CASSRDLPNRGQGNEQFF. The chain combines TRBV3-1 with TRBJ2-1; 9 bases are a match to TRBD1. V trimming: 4 bases; J trimming: 6 bases; junction bases outside the gene matches: 16. Germline CDR1 and CDR2: LGHDT and YNNKEL (reference sequence). This CDR3 has 18 amino acids.

The V call is TRBV19, the J call TRBJ2-1, with 10 bases matching TRBD2. Per germline, CDR1 LNHDA and CDR2 SQIVND (reference sequence). With V trimmed by 6 bases and J by 5 bases, 10 bases remained unmatched. The length of the CDR3 is 16 residues. CDR3 in amino acids: CASRLQGTSANNEQFF. The CDR3 nucleotides read TGTGCCAGTAGATTACAGGGGACTAGCGCCAACAATGAGCAGTTCTTC.

V and J are TRBV20-1 and TRBJ1-2, with D hard to call. V shed 7 bases and J shed 7 bases, with 13 bases lying between them. The CDR3 is 11 residues long. Germline V CDR1 and CDR2: DFQATT, SNEGSKA (reference sequence). CDR3 coding DNA: TGCAGTGTGGGCGCCCGGAGTGGCTACACCTTC. It yields the protein CSVGARSGYTF.

This clonotype showed up many times. The chain is built from TRBV12-3 or TRBV12-4 and TRBJ2-3; 11 bases map to TRBD2. After removal of 5 bases from V and 5 bases from J, the junction contained 9 bases not matched to a gene. The CDR3 has 16 amino acids. The CDR3 nucleotides are TGTGCCAGCAGTACCACTAGCGGGAGTATTGTAGATACGCAGTATTTT. Translating it yields CASSTTSGSIVDTQYF.

This clonotype counts as medium-sized (0.01 to 0.1%). The V call is TRBV5-1, the J call TRBJ1-6; a weak D match, TRBD1 (6 bases). This CDR3 has 14 residues. The ends were cut back, 4 bases at V and 8 bases at J, with 13 bases in the middle. In germline, CDR1 is SGHRS, CDR2 YFSETQ. The CDR3 protein is CASSKTGDDSPLHF. The CDR3 coding sequence is TGCGCCAGCAGCAAGACAGGTGACGATTCACCCCTCCACTTT.

This chain uses TRBV24-1 with TRBJ2-3; possible D gene TRBD2, 6 bases. CDR3 length: 17 amino acids. CDR1 KGHDR and CDR2 SFDVKD come from the germline V gene. V was shortened by 2 bases and J by 2 bases, with 16 bases between the two germline ends. Written as DNA, the CDR3 is TGTGCCACCAGTGATTCGACCCAGGGACTGTACACAGATACGCAGTATTTT. It translates to CATSDSTQGLYTDTQYF.

The V and J genes are TRBV2 and TRBJ1-2; D possibly corresponds to TRBD1 (5 bases). The CDR3 runs 13 residues. Per germline, CDR1 SNHLY and CDR2 FYNNEI. V was clipped by 1 base and J by 7 bases, with 10 bases between them. DNA of the CDR3: TGTGCCAGCAGTGAAGACCAGGGAAGTGGCTACACCTTC. Residues: CASSEDQGSGYTF.

This chain connects TRBV6-6 to TRBJ2-7; D might be TRBD1 (6 bases). CDR3 length equals 14 residues. V lost 6 bases and J lost 4, with 16 bases in between. Germline V gene sequence: CDR1 MNHNY, CDR2 SVGAGI (reference sequence). CDR3 protein: CASRPDRNTYEQYF. CDR3 sequence (DNA): TGTGCCAGCAGGCCGGACAGAAACACTTACGAGCAGTACTTC.

This clonotype is a singleton in its sample. The V gene is TRBV20-1, the J gene TRBJ2-7; tentative D call: TRBD2 (6 bases). The germline gives CDR1 DFQATT, CDR2 SNEGSKA (reference sequence). The CDR3 length is 14 residues. Trimming removed 2 bases from V and 2 bases from J, with 13 bases in between. CDR3 nucleotides: TGCAGTGCTAGATCCGGGAGTTCGACCTACGAGCAGTACTTC. This encodes CSARSGSSTYEQYF.

The V and J genes are TRBV20-1 and TRBJ2-3; 7 bases fit TRBD2. Germline CDR1 reads DFQATT; CDR2 reads SNEGSKA (reference sequence). With 2 bases clipped from V and 0 bases from J, the junction kept 5 bases outside the gene matches. The CDR3 has 15 amino acids. The CDR3 loop reads CSARRLAASTDTQYF. DNA for the CDR3: TGCAGTGCTAGACGACTAGCAGCTAGCACAGATACGCAGTATTTT.

The V gene is TRBV7-6, the J gene TRBJ2-2, with D hard to call. Germline values: CDR1 SGHVS, CDR2 FNYEAQ. This CDR3 comprises 13 residues. Trimming left V 3 bases short and J 7 bases short, with 9 bases between. CDR3 amino acids: CASSFLPSGELFF. For the CDR3, the DNA is TGTGCCAGCAGCTTTCTACCTAGCGGGGAGCTGTTTTTT.

This clonotype was seen ten or more times. The chain recombines TRBV9 with TRBJ2-5; 9 nucleotides agree with TRBD2. The germline V gene has CDR1 SGDLS and CDR2 YYNGEE. The CDR3 covers 16 residues. V was clipped by 6 bases and J by 5 bases; unmatched bases: 14. The CDR3 DNA reads as TGTGCCAGCAACCCCGGGGGAGCGGGGGGCGCGGAGACCCAGTACTTC. Translation gives CASNPGGAGGAETQYF. The whole variable domain, remainder taken from reference TRBV9 and TRBJ2-5, is DSGVTQTPKHLITATGQRVTLRCSPRSGDLSVYWYQQSLDQGLQFLIQYYNGEERAKGNILERFSAQQFPDLHSELNLSSLELGDSALYFCASNPGGAGGAETQYFGPGTRLLVL.

This clonotype was recorded at least ten times. DNA for the CDR3: TGCAGTGCTAGAACAGGGCCAGAGACCCAGTACTTC. This encodes CSARTGPETQYF. V usage is TRBV20-1 and J usage is TRBJ2-5, with D perhaps matching TRBD1 (6 bases). Per germline, CDR1 DFQATT and CDR2 SNEGSKA (reference sequence). This CDR3 has 12 residues. V lost 2 bases and J 4 bases, leaving 8 bases between the germline ends.

The chain employs TRBV20-1 and TRBJ2-7; TRBD1 might be the D (5 bases). This CDR3 comprises 13 residues. Germline V gene data show CDR1 as DFQATT and CDR2 as SNEGSKA (reference sequence). Trimming took 5 bases from V and 6 from J, leaving 17 bases between them. The CDR3 DNA reads TGCAGTGCTCCTAGACAGTGTCCGGGCGAGCAGTACTTC. This codes for CSAPRQCPGEQYF.

V and J are TRBV2 and TRBJ2-7, with D unresolved. The CDR3 runs 12 residues. With 6 bases removed from V and 0 bases from J, the gap between germline ends came to 6 bases. Germline values: CDR1 SNHLY, CDR2 FYNNEI. DNA for the CDR3: TGTGCCAGCAGCAGTCCCTCCTACGAGCAGTACTTC. Translating it yields CASSSPSYEQYF.

This clonotype was picked up a small number of times. The rearrangement links TRBV6-5 to TRBJ1-5; D ambiguous. Germline values: CDR1 MNHEY, CDR2 SVGAGI. With 5 bases removed from V and 7 bases from J, the gap between germline ends came to 9 bases. The CDR3 is 12 residues long. CDR3: CASSQMGQPQHF. CDR3 DNA: TGTGCCAGCAGTCAAATGGGACAGCCCCAGCATTTT.

The chain recombines TRBV15 with TRBJ2-3; 7 bases are a match to TRBD2. Per germline, CDR1 LNHNV and CDR2 YYDKDF (reference sequence). This CDR3 is built from 14 residues. The V segment lost 0 bases and the J segment 3 bases; nucleotides outside the gene matches: 0. The DNA of the CDR3 is TGTGCCACCAGCAGAGACGGGGGGACAGATACGCAGTATTTT. This codes for CATSRDGGTDTQYF.

The V and J genes are TRBV7-9 and TRBJ2-2, with TRBD1 matching over 7 bases. This CDR3 comprises 15 residues. J lost 4 bases, V lost 5 bases, and 7 bases had no gene match. Germline assignment: CDR1 SEHNR and CDR2 FQNEAQ (reference sequence). The chain's CDR3 is CASSLQGDFTGELFF. CDR3 bases: TGTGCCAGCAGCCTCCAGGGGGATTTCACCGGGGAGCTGTTTTTT. The full variable domain, its missing parts supplied by reference TRBV7-9 and TRBJ2-2, is DTGVSQNPRHKITKRGQNVTFRCDPISEHNRLYWYRQTLGQGPEFLTYFQNEAQLEKSRLLSDRFSAERPKGSFSTLEIQRTEQGDSAMYLCASSLQGDFTGELFFGEGSRLTVL.

This clonotype was recorded a few times. Just one base apart from a much larger clone, this may be a read error. Here the CDR3 DNA reads TGTGCCAGCAGGTCCAGAGGGGATACGCAGTATTTT. Amino acid sequence: CASRSRGDTQYF. The genes are TRBV27 and TRBJ2-3; maybe TRBD2 (5 bases). V was shortened by 6 bases and J by 6 bases, with 10 bases between the two germline ends. The CDR3 has 12 amino acids. Germline V gene lookup returns CDR1 MNHEY and CDR2 SMNVEV (reference sequence).

The chain combines TRBV6-6 with TRBJ1-6; TRBD1 might be the D (5 bases). The CDR3 extends over 12 amino acids. Germline assignment: CDR1 MNHNY and CDR2 SVGAGI (reference sequence). The V gene lost 7 bases and the J gene lost 7 bases, with 8 bases spanning the gap. CDR3 protein: CASTNRNSPLHF. CDR3 bases: TGTGCCAGCACAAACAGGAATTCACCCCTCCACTTT.

This clonotype is a singleton in its sample. The genes are TRBV29-1 and TRBJ1-2, with 11 bases matching TRBD1. The CDR3 extends over 13 amino acids. Trimming took 8 bases from V and 6 from J; bases not matched to a gene: 8. Germline CDR1 reads SQVTM; CDR2 reads ANQGSEA. CDR3 sequence reads: CSYPGQGADGYTF. In DNA, the CDR3 is TGCAGCTACCCAGGACAGGGGGCGGATGGCTACACCTTC.